These 10 T cell receptor beta chains were all obtained from the same sample, sequenced in a study of blood T cell repertoires in COVID-19. Data came from immunoSEQ multiplex PCR; TCRdb stores just in-frame clones and leaves some out. The data hold more than 150,000 clones, with more than 75% observed a single time. Input material: PBMCs or T cells enriched from blood (not recorded which). Source of these receptors: a woman in her forties or fifties who had recovered from COVID-19.

The V and J genes are TRBV24-1 and TRBJ2-2; 8 bases map to TRBD2. J was trimmed by 1 base and V by 9 bases; bases with no gene match: 6. The CDR3 extends over 15 amino acids. Germline V gives CDR1 KGHDR, CDR2 SFDVKD. In DNA, the CDR3 is TGTGCCACCGGACGGGCGGGAGGGAACACCGGGGAGCTGTTTTTT. This gives the protein CATGRAGGNTGELFF.

This clone was counted a few times. The J gene is TRBJ2-3, the V gene TRBV5-5; perhaps TRBD2 as D (6 bases). CDR1 and CDR2 (germline): SGHKS, YYEKEE (reference sequence). The CDR3 spans 17 residues. Trimming stripped 3 bases from V and 6 bases from J, with 23 bases between. CDR3 region: CASSSRGTSFKPDTQYF. CDR3 in DNA: TGTGCCAGCAGCTCCCGGGGGACTTCCTTCAAACCCGATACGCAGTATTTT.

V and J are TRBV2 and TRBJ1-1, with 7 bases lining up with TRBD1. The ends lost 5 bases at V and 0 bases at J; junction bases unmatched: 12. The CDR3 runs 17 residues. CDR1 and CDR2 from the germline V gene are SNHLY and FYNNEI. The CDR3 loop reads CASSPSRQGGMNTEAFF. For the CDR3, the DNA is TGTGCCAGCAGTCCATCCCGACAGGGTGGAATGAACACTGAAGCTTTCTTT.

V gene TRBV1 combines with J gene TRBJ2-1; TRBD2 is the table's D call and was not checked against the DNA. TRBV1 is assigned pseudogene status. The CDR3 totals 18 residues. The CDR3, as DNA: TGCACCAGCAGCCCAAGGGGACTAGCGATATACTCCTACAATGAGCAGTTCTTC. It is translated as CTSSPRGLAIYSYNEQFF.

This chain joins TRBV29-1 and TRBJ1-2, with D tentatively TRBD1 (5 bases). Trimming left V 0 bases short and J 1 base short, with 15 bases between. Germline V gives CDR1 SQVTM, CDR2 ANQGSEA. The CDR3 has 16 residues. In DNA, the CDR3 is TGCAGCGTTGAAGATGCCCCCCCAGGGATTAACTATGGCTACACCTTC. Translation gives CSVEDAPPGINYGYTF.

The rearrangement links TRBV6-1 to TRBJ1-2; D is unresolved. This CDR3 is built from 13 residues. Trimming left V 0 bases short and J 5 bases short, with 7 bases between. The germline CDR1 and CDR2 sequences are MNHNS and SASEGT. The CDR3 bases are TGTGCCAGCAGTGAAGCCCCCGTGTATGGCTACACCTTC. Translating it yields CASSEAPVYGYTF.

This rearrangement joins TRBV24-1 to TRBJ1-2, with TRBD1 identical over 11 bases. Germline loops: CDR1 KGHDR, CDR2 SFDVKD. J lost 4 bases, V lost 4 bases, and 4 bases had no gene match. The CDR3 runs to 15 residues. The CDR3 reads CATSDGQGAVYGYTF. As DNA, the CDR3 is TGTGCCACCAGTGACGGACAGGGGGCGGTCTATGGCTACACCTTC.

The rearrangement joins TRBV27 to TRBJ1-2; D may be TRBD1 (5 bases). The V gene lost 8 bases and the J gene lost 3 bases, with 16 bases spanning the gap. Looked up from germline, CDR1 is MNHEY and CDR2 is SMNVEV (reference sequence). The CDR3 is 14 residues long. CDR3 sequence: CASSILAGHYGYTF. The CDR3 DNA follows: TGTGCCAGCTCTATTCTGGCAGGGCACTATGGCTACACCTTC.

The CDR3 protein is CASSYPGQGGSQYF. In DNA form, the CDR3 reads TGTGCCAGCAGTTACCCAGGACAGGGTGGGTCCCAGTACTTC. The gene calls are TRBV6-5 and TRBJ2-5, with TRBD1 matching over 8 bases. The length of the CDR3 is 14 residues. V was pared by 2 bases and J by 9 bases, with 8 bases of the junction left unmatched. Germline CDR1 MNHEY, CDR2 SVGAGI.

This sequence joins TRBV4-2 and TRBJ2-3; 11 nucleotides match TRBD2. The CDR3 consists of 16 residues. CDR1 is LGHNA and CDR2 is YNFKEQ in the germline V gene. Germline trimming cut 3 bases from V and 4 bases from J; bases unmatched to any gene: 6. The CDR3 nucleotides read TGTGCCAGCAGCCACCCGACTAGCGGGAAATCAGATACGCAGTATTTT. Translated, it gives CASSHPTSGKSDTQYF.